The 8 T cell receptor beta chains listed next were all sequenced from one sample in a study of vaccination and CD4 T cells after COVID-19. Treatment here: 10-day PBMC culture with coronavirus spike peptide pools or control peptides (ViraFEST assay). No cognate antigen is known for these TCRs. The study sequenced cultured CD4+ T cell DNA using the Oncomine TCR Beta short-read assay. One entry per CDR3 protein results from TCRdb running MiXCR on the PCR reads. The sample has about 20,000 distinct CDR3 sequences, over 50% seen once. The sample was CD4+ T cells from blood, cultured in vitro. These TCRs come from a human donor who had recovered from COVID-19.

This clonotype was recorded a few times. The genes are TRBV20-1 and TRBJ1-3, with D perhaps matching TRBD1 (5 bases). Germline CDR1 DFQATT, CDR2 SNEGSKA (reference sequence). V was shortened by 6 bases and J by 2 bases, with 8 bases between the two germline ends. The CDR3 runs 12 residues. Here the CDR3 reads CSAPGTGNTIYF. DNA for the CDR3: TGCAGTGCCCCAGGGACTGGAAACACCATATATTTT.

This sequence joins TRBV9 and TRBJ1-6; 7 bases agree with TRBD1. The CDR3 contains 16 residues. Germline-derived CDR1 and CDR2 are SGDLS and YYNGEE. With 3 bases clipped from V and 7 bases from J, the junction kept 10 bases outside the gene matches. CDR3 amino acids: CASSARTGTENSPLHF. CDR3 DNA sequence: TGTGCCAGCAGCGCCCGTACCGGGACAGAAAATTCACCCCTCCACTTT.

This chain joins TRBV20-1 and TRBJ1-1; 7 bases line up with TRBD1. Trimming cost V 5 bases and J 0 bases; bases outside gene matches: 9. The CDR3 runs 15 residues. CDR1 is DFQATT, CDR2 SNEGSKA, per germline (reference sequence). The CDR3 region is CSASQGTDVNTEAFF. CDR3 sequence (DNA): TGCAGTGCTTCCCAAGGGACAGACGTGAACACTGAAGCTTTCTTT.

J is TRBJ2-7 and V is TRBV20-1; D is possibly TRBD1 or TRBD2 (5 bases each). Trimming took off 4 bases at V and 0 bases at J, with 13 bases between the two ends. The CDR3 totals 14 residues. From germline, CDR1 is DFQATT and CDR2 SNEGSKA (reference sequence). The CDR3 DNA reads as TGCAGTGCTATTGCCGGGACGGGCTCCTACGAGCAGTACTTC. Its protein product is CSAIAGTGSYEQYF.

CDR3 sequence reads: CASSVRPGKNIQYF. The CDR3 region has the DNA TGTGCCAGCAGTGTCCGGCCGGGGAAAAACATTCAGTACTTC. The rearrangement uses TRBV6-1 and TRBJ2-4; possible D gene TRBD2, 5 bases. The CDR3 runs to 14 residues. Per germline, CDR1 MNHNS and CDR2 SASEGT. V was pared by 4 bases and J by 4 bases, with 11 bases between.

The rearrangement links TRBV20-1 to TRBJ1-6; 8 bases line up with TRBD1. Germline V gives CDR1 DFQATT, CDR2 SNEGSKA (reference sequence). This CDR3 region has 15 residues. V shed 1 base and J 5 bases; nucleotides not matched to a gene: 4. CDR3: CSARVRGHNNSPLHF. The CDR3, as DNA: TGCAGTGCTAGAGTCAGGGGGCATAATAATTCACCCCTCCACTTT.

The chain links TRBV2 to TRBJ1-2, with 10 bases aligning to TRBD1. This CDR3 is built from 16 residues. V shed 0 bases, J shed 8 bases, and the junction held 9 bases outside the gene matches. CDR1 and CDR2 from the germline V gene are SNHLY and FYNNEI. The CDR3 DNA sequence: TGTGCCAGCAGTGAAGCGCTTCGACAGGGGGCTGGAGGCTACACCTTC. Amino acid sequence: CASSEALRQGAGGYTF.

The gene calls are TRBV7-2 and TRBJ1-3; D is perhaps TRBD1 (5 bases). Looked up from germline, CDR1 is SGHTA and CDR2 is FQGNSA. V lost 0 bases, J lost 3 bases, and 9 bases lay in between. The CDR3 contains 15 residues. The CDR3 DNA sequence: TGTGCCAGCAGCTTAGCTTGGGGGAGTGGAAACACCATATATTTT. It encodes CASSLAWGSGNTIYF.